This T cell receptor (beta chain) came from a study of blood T cells in healthy people across ages (dated by TCRdb to about 2015). A note on the overall study: In model experiments, template switching captured about one uniquely barcoded TCR beta cDNA molecule for every two T cells. The study measured age-related changes in TCR beta repertoire diversity using deep sequencing normalized with unique cDNA molecular identifiers. Donors were grouped into four age groups: young (average about 15 years), middle-aged (roughly 38), aged (around 60) and long-lived (approximately 82). To avoid experimental bias, donors of different ages were distributed randomly across sequencing lanes. Two additional independent replicas of 1 million unique cDNA reads from the same blood draw were analyzed for two donors (one aged 18 to 30 and one aged 80 or older).

Including cysteine and phenylalanine, the CDR3 has 15 amino acids. Only the CDR3 region is kept as DNA, spanning 45 bases read in frame from base 1. The trim is 1 base for V and 7 bases for J, with a gap of 13 bases between the germline ends. CDR1 and CDR2 (SGHTA, FQGNSA) derive from the germline V gene. Broad study findings and their caveats: The long-lived group showed more naive CD4+ T cells, fewer expanded clones and increased TCR diversity than the aged group, suggesting age selection. As age increased, observed TCR beta diversity per million T cells dropped in a roughly linear way, and a significant reduction was already evident by age roughly 40. Bulk unsorted PBMC profiling prevented conclusive comparison of naive and antigen-experienced compartments. A strong correlation was found between observed TCR beta diversity and the percentage of naive T cells measured by flow cytometry. Total diversity estimates from one million sequenced T cells were considered lower bounds and underestimates. Donor CMV infection status was unknown, potentially confounding age-related changes in expanded clonotypes.

The donors were under 40 Caucasian individuals from Russia, aged roughly 6 to 90 years, who were systemically healthy. Each donor gave around 9.5 milliliters of peripheral blood, collected into EDTA-treated Vacutainer tubes. Ficoll-Paque density-gradient centrifugation was used to isolate PBMCs, with at least 7 million per sample. Total RNA, at least 5 micrograms per sample, was extracted from PBMCs with Trizol reagent. The percentages of naive CD45RAhigh/CD27high T cells were determined by flow cytometry on a PBMC aliquot from every donor. Receptors were amplified or captured by 5' RACE. Instrument on record: Illumina HiSeq 2500. The second PCR ran for roughly 6 to 11 cycles and used a J-beta primer mix along with a sample-barcoded 5' primer. A unique molecular identifier was introduced onto each TCR beta cDNA molecule by a template-switch 5' adaptor carrying 12 random nucleotides. Each sample yielded at least 3 million CDR3-containing paired-end reads. The Mint cDNA synthesis kit, primed by a TRBC-specific oligonucleotide, was used to synthesize first-strand cDNA from all RNA. After uracil-DNA glycosylase treatment, a first 18-cycle PCR used universal primers M1SS and BC2_uni_R on all cDNA. The paper's data handling went like this. Each sample was normalized by randomly selecting 1 million high-quality reads, each carrying a distinct molecular identifier. Reads with shared molecular identifiers were discarded instead of being binned into consensus sequences. MiTCR, set to a Q25 quality threshold and the strictest error-elimination algorithm, was used for CDR3 identification, clonotype clustering and error correction. A nonparametric unseen species model with Euler transformation was used to estimate a lower bound on total TCR beta diversity. TCRdb passed the public sequencing reads through fastp at Q25 and MiXCR, retaining productive beta sequences. Identical CDR3 proteins give one entry, which carries the most common genes and DNA. In this record, the V and J calls reflect TCRdb's handling and not the investigators' own analysis. This sample is represented by about 720,000 distinct CDR3 sequences; around a fifth of them were singletons. In total, the top ten clones hold around a fifth of the sample.

On this clonotype itself: Its antigen specificity is not known. One base away there is no much larger clone; base qualities are not given.

The material sequenced was blood. The source of this sequence is a man between 70 and 80 years old in good health. The chain is encoded by TRBV7-2 joined to TRBJ2-2; the D region possibly corresponds to TRBD2 (7 bases align). CDR3 sequence: CASSLVTGLVGELFF. The nucleotide sequence reads as follows: TGTGCCAGCAGCTTAGTGACAGGACTAGTCGGGGAGCTGTTTTTT.